This entry describes one T cell receptor (beta chain). Its target is not known. The method was immunoSEQ multiplex PCR; TCRdb's version includes in-frame clones alone and lacks a portion of them. The top ten clones hold 11% of a sample with fewer than 200,000 clones, approximately 90% of them seen once. The sample originates from a study of radiation and T cells in renal cell carcinoma. Time point: blood 4 weeks post-SBRT, at nephrectomy. As for treatment: 15 Gy SBRT to primary tumor, nephrectomy 4 weeks later. Nephrectomy followed 15 Gy stereotactic body radiation by 4 weeks. Serial blood draws occurred at baseline and 2 and 4 weeks post-SBRT. V shed 2 bases, J shed 3 bases, and the junction held 8 bases outside the gene matches. The CDR3 has 16 residues. Germline V CDR1 and CDR2: MGHRA, YSYEKL. Study-wide results and limits: Pretreatment tumor biopsies were lacking, so baseline clonotypes are unknown.

The sample here was blood, taken from a patient whose treatment included radiotherapy and nephrectomy. The TCR originated in a woman between 45 and 60 years old with renal cell carcinoma. The chain employs TRBV4-1 and TRBJ2-7, with 9 bases fitting TRBD2. The CDR3 sequence: CASSQSAGGPLYEQYF. The CDR3 DNA reads TGCGCCAGCAGCCAATCGGCGGGGGGGCCTCTCTACGAGCAGTACTTC.